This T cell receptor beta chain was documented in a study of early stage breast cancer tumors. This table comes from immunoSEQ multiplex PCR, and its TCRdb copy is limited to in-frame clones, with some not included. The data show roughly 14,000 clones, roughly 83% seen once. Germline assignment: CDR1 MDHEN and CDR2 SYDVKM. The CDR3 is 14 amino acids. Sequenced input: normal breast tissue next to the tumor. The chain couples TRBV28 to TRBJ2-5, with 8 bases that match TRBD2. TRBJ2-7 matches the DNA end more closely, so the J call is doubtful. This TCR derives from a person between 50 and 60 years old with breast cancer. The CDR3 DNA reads TGTGCCAGCAGTTTCCAGTTAGCGGGGACCGAGCAGTACTTC. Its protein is CASSFQLAGTEQYF.